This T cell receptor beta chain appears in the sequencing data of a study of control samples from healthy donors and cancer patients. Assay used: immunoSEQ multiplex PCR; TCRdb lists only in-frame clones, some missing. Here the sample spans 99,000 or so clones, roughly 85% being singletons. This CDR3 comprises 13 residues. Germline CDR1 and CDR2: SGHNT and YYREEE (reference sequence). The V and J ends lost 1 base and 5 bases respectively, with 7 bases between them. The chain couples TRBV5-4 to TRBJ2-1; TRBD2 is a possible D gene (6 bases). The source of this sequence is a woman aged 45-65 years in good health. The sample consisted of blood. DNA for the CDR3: TGTGCCAGCAGCTTGCCGGGAGACAATGAGCAGTTCTTC. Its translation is CASSLPGDNEQFF.